A single T cell receptor (beta chain) is shown here with its context. This record comes from a study of blood T cell repertoires in COVID-19. Study-wide context: COVID-19 samples collected from the United States, Italy and Spain covered acute and convalescent phases.

Germline V lookup: CDR1 LGHNA, CDR2 YNFKEQ. The CDR3 is 15 residues long. V lost 1 base and J 7 bases, leaving 17 bases between the germline ends. Sequencing was performed with immunoSEQ multiplex PCR; in TCRdb, only in-frame clones are kept and a portion is missing. The sample holds fewer than 350,000 clones, approximately 85% seen once. V is TRBV4-2 and J is TRBJ2-7, with unresolved D. The receptor was isolated from a man aged 18 to 30 with active or convalescent COVID-19. Sequencing input: peripheral blood. The CDR3 region has the DNA TGTGCCAGCAGCCAAGGAACTACCCCTCCGGAAGAGCAGTACTTC. It translates to CASSQGTTPPEEQYF.